This T cell receptor (beta chain) was captured by sequencing in a study of neurological immune-mediated disorders. Overall study results and limits: The authors found no clinical or MRI feature associated with the multiple sclerosis repertoire cluster. The level of TCR clonal expansion was highest in patients with HTLV-1-associated myelopathy and lowest in multiple sclerosis, where it fell below the level seen in healthy controls.

Germline CDR1 and CDR2: SEHNR and FQNEAQ (reference sequence). CDR3 length: 18 amino acids. With 5 bases clipped from V and 1 base from J, the junction kept 12 bases outside the gene matches. TCRdb fed the 5' RACE reads into MiXCR, producing one record per CDR3 protein. The sample lists approximately 70,000 distinct CDR3 sequences, roughly 4.8% seen once, with about 2% in the top ten. This clonotype was counted at least ten times. Its antigen is as yet unknown. Unsorted libraries were generated from 2 million PBMCs held at -80 degrees C. This chain links TRBV7-9 with TRBJ2-4; TRBD1 agrees at 9 bases. The sample was PBMCs. The clonotype originates from a woman in her 70s with multiple sclerosis. CDR3 DNA sequence: TGTGCCAGCAGCCCCGGGACAGGGTTGATCGTGGCCAAAAACATTCAGTACTTC. It is translated as CASSPGTGLIVAKNIQYF.